This T cell receptor (beta chain) was profiled in a study of T cells in Graves' hyperthyroidism and ophthalmopathy. Researchers amplified the TCR beta CDR3 regions from RNA transcripts. The primer set for the first-round RT-PCR of the TCR CDR3 was HTBI. From the multiplex PCR reads, TCRdb called clonotypes with MiXCR, one entry per CDR3 protein. The sample lists over 650,000 distinct CDR3 sequences, 45% occurring once. Germline V gene lookup returns CDR1 SGDLS and CDR2 YYNGEE. V lost 4 bases and J 7 bases, leaving 15 bases between the germline ends. This CDR3 contains 14 residues. Sequencing was done on a sample of peripheral blood or thyroid tissue (not recorded which). This chain joins TRBV9 and TRBJ1-5, with a possible D match to TRBD1 (6 bases). The receptor comes from an adult man with Graves' disease, either hyperthyroidism or ophthalmopathy (not recorded which). CDR3 bases: TGTGCCAGCAGCCAAGGTGACGGGGGCCAGCCCCAGCATTTT. It encodes CASSQGDGGQPQHF.